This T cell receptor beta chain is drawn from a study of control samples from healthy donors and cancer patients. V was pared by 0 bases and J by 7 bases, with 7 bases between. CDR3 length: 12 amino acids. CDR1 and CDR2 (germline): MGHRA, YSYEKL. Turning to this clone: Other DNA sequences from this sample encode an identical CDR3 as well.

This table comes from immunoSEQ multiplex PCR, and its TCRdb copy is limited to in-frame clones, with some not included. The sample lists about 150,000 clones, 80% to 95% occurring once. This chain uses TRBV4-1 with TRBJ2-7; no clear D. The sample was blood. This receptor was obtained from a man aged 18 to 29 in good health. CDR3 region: CASSQDRVEQYF. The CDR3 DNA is TGCGCCAGCAGCCAAGATCGAGTGGAGCAGTACTTC.